Each of the 15 T cell receptor beta chains below was sequenced from the same sample in a study of T cell responses to AZD1222 COVID-19 vaccine (dated by TCRdb to the early 2020s). Receptor libraries were prepared by the immunoSEQ multiplex PCR assay. Sourced from immuneACCESS, this table was stored by TCRdb with only in-frame sequences that have V and J called. A share of the clones is absent; for the studies checked, an unresolved V gene accounts for under half, and the remainder has no known explanation. The sample table holds 200,000 to 300,000 clones, of which approximately 95% were seen once. The ten largest make up 0.5% to 0.65% of the sample. Taken with the paper, the label for time point translates to: baseline before first vaccination. Sequenced material: peripheral blood, taken on day 0 of AZD1222 vaccination. Receptors were obtained from an adult in good health.

The table lists this clone with a count of one. This chain joins TRBV10-1 and TRBJ1-1; D gene uncertain. The CDR3 is 14 residues long. Germline V CDR1 and CDR2: WNHNN, SYGVQD (reference sequence). Trimming shortened V by 0 bases and J by 1 base, and 6 bases separated the two germline ends. DNA for the CDR3: TGCGCCAGCAGTGAGTCGTATGGGAACACTGAAGCTTTCTTT. Its protein product is CASSESYGNTEAFF.

J is TRBJ2-3 and V is TRBV7-9, with D tentatively TRBD1 or TRBD2 (5 bases each). The CDR3 has 14 residues. V lost 5 bases to trimming and J lost 4 bases, with 13 bases between them. The V gene's germline CDR1 is SEHNR and CDR2 FQNEAQ (reference sequence). CDR3 coding DNA: TGTGCCAGCAGCCGCCCCTGGGGACCAGATACGCAGTATTTT. Amino acids: CASSRPWGPDTQYF. Using reference TRBV7-9 and TRBJ2-3 for the parts outside the CDR3, the full variable domain is DTGVSQNPRHKITKRGQNVTFRCDPISEHNRLYWYRQTLGQGPEFLTYFQNEAQLEKSRLLSDRFSAERPKGSFSTLEIQRTEQGDSAMYLCASSRPWGPDTQYFGPGTRLTVL.

This clone was observed a single time. The V gene is TRBV5-1, the J gene TRBJ1-4; D might be TRBD1 (5 bases). The CDR3 extends over 15 amino acids. The germline V and J ends were trimmed by 3 bases and 0 bases, with 9 bases remaining between them. Germline V gene data show CDR1 as SGHRS and CDR2 as YFSETQ. CDR3 region: CASSSTAATNEKLFF. As DNA, the CDR3 is TGCGCCAGCAGCTCGACAGCTGCAACTAATGAAAAACTGTTTTTT.

The chain uses TRBV2 and TRBJ2-1; 14 positions agree with TRBD2. This CDR3 spans 15 amino acids. V was pared by 8 bases and J by 7 bases, with 7 bases of the junction left unmatched. CDR1 SNHLY and CDR2 FYNNEI come from the germline V gene. The CDR3 DNA is TGTGCCAGCGCCAGGACTAGCGGGGGGATTAATGAGCAGTTCTTC. Translating gives CASARTSGGINEQFF. Based on the CDR3 plus reference TRBV2 and TRBJ2-1, the full variable domain is EPEVTQTPSHQVTQMGQEVILRCVPISNHLYFYWYRQILGQKVEFLVSFYNNEISEKSEIFDDQFSVERPDGSNFTLKIRSTKLEDSAMYFCASARTSGGINEQFFGPGTRLTVL.

V and J are TRBV28 and TRBJ2-7; D tentatively reads TRBD1 or TRBD2 (5 bases each). The germline gives CDR1 MDHEN, CDR2 SYDVKM. The CDR3 length is 12 residues. V lost 10 bases and J 5 bases, leaving 15 bases between the germline ends. The CDR3, as DNA: TGTGCCACACTCCAGGGAGCCGACGAGCAGTACTTC. Amino acids: CATLQGADEQYF.

This chain connects TRBV14 to TRBJ2-7, with D perhaps TRBD1 (5 bases). CDR3 length equals 15 residues. With 0 bases removed from V and 2 bases from J, the gap between germline ends came to 11 bases. Germline CDR1 and CDR2: SGHDN and FVKESK. CDR3 in DNA: TGTGCCAGCAGCCAAGATTTGGCCAGGGCCTACGAGCAGTACTTC. Translated: CASSQDLARAYEQYF.

The rearrangement uses TRBV9 and TRBJ2-2; TRBD2 agrees at 12 bases. The CDR3 is made up of 15 amino acids. With V trimmed by 3 bases and J by 5 bases, 2 bases remained unmatched. Per germline, CDR1 SGDLS and CDR2 YYNGEE. The CDR3 loop reads CASSAGTSGTGELFF. As DNA, the CDR3 is TGTGCCAGCAGCGCTGGGACTAGCGGGACCGGGGAGCTGTTTTTT.

This clone was seen a single time. In the same sample, other DNA sequences code for this CDR3. This rearrangement joins TRBV7-3 to TRBJ2-3, with TRBD2 as a possible D gene (6 bases). V lost 2 bases, J lost 3 bases, and 9 bases lay in between. Germline assignment: CDR1 SGHTA and CDR2 FQGTGA. This CDR3 region has 14 residues. The CDR3 loop reads CASSLGGKTDTQYF. CDR3 in DNA: TGTGCCAGCAGCTTAGGCGGGAAAACAGATACGCAGTATTTT.

The chain recombines TRBV7-9 with TRBJ2-7; perhaps TRBD2 as D (6 bases). Trimming cost V 5 bases and J 0 bases, with 14 bases left between them. The CDR3 has 15 residues. From germline, CDR1 is SEHNR and CDR2 FQNEAQ (reference sequence). The DNA for the CDR3 is TGTGCCAGCAGCACCCTATGGGGGGACTCCTACGAGCAGTACTTC. Its translation is CASSTLWGDSYEQYF. Based on the CDR3 plus reference TRBV7-9 and TRBJ2-7, the full variable domain is DTGVSQNPRHKITKRGQNVTFRCDPISEHNRLYWYRQTLGQGPEFLTYFQNEAQLEKSRLLSDRFSAERPKGSFSTLEIQRTEQGDSAMYLCASSTLWGDSYEQYFGPGTRLTVT.

The gene calls are TRBV18 and TRBJ2-5, with D perhaps TRBD1 (5 bases). CDR1 is KGHSH, CDR2 LQKENI, per germline. V lost 0 bases to trimming and J lost 5 bases, with 13 bases between them. The CDR3 sequence is 15 residues long. The CDR3 loop reads CASSPPGLRVETQYF. Here the CDR3 DNA reads TGTGCCAGCTCACCACCGGGTCTCAGGGTGGAGACCCAGTACTTC.

The J gene is TRBJ2-7, the V gene TRBV23-1; 9 nucleotides agree with TRBD1. TRBV23-1 is annotated as an ORF whose role is uncertain. V shed 0 bases, J shed 2 bases, and the junction held 5 bases outside the gene matches. The CDR3 covers 16 residues. The chain's CDR3 is CASSQSKGQGTYEQYF. The CDR3 DNA reads TGCGCCAGCAGTCAATCGAAAGGACAGGGGACCTACGAGCAGTACTTC.

For the CDR3, the DNA is TGTGCCATCGGATTGGGTTCTATGAACACTGAAGCTTTCTTT. This sequence encodes CAIGLGSMNTEAFF. This chain joins TRBV10-3 and TRBJ1-1; D remains ambiguous. Germline CDR1 ENHRY, CDR2 SYGVKD. The ends were cut back, 8 bases at V and 0 bases at J, with 13 bases in the middle. The CDR3 loop spans 14 amino acids.

The chain combines TRBV4-1 with TRBJ2-1, with 12 nucleotides matching TRBD2. This CDR3 has 17 amino acids. Losses at the gene ends were 4 bases for V and 6 bases for J; bases not matched to a gene: 10. Germline loops: CDR1 MGHRA, CDR2 YSYEKL. The CDR3 nucleotides are TGCGCCAGCAGCCGAGGACTAGCGGGAAGGGTTTTCAATGAGCAGTTCTTC. This translates into CASSRGLAGRVFNEQFF.

This chain joins TRBV29-1 and TRBJ2-3; D is perhaps TRBD1 or TRBD2 (5 bases each). V dropped 1 base and J dropped 1 base, with 6 bases sitting between them. The CDR3 consists of 13 residues. Germline V gene sequence: CDR1 SQVTM, CDR2 ANQGSEA. CDR3 in amino acids: CSVEVGGTDTQYF. The CDR3 DNA is TGCAGCGTTGAAGTGGGGGGCACAGATACGCAGTATTTT.

This sequence joins TRBV5-6 and TRBJ1-6; 9 nucleotides align to TRBD1. Germline CDR1 is SGHDT and CDR2 is YYEEEE. The V gene end was trimmed by 2 bases and the J gene end by 10 bases; junction bases not matched to a gene: 4. The CDR3 extends over 14 amino acids. CDR3 protein: CASSFRQGVSPLHF. CDR3 bases: TGTGCCAGCAGCTTCCGACAGGGGGTCTCACCCCTCCACTTT.